A single sample is the source of the 7 T cell receptor beta chains below, sequenced in a study of response to subunit inactivated influenza vaccine. TCRdb re-derived calls from the RT-PCR reads in MiXCR, one entry per CDR3 protein. The sample holds just under 550,000 distinct CDR3 sequences; around 21% are singletons and the top ten take 2.8%. This same sample was also part of a study on T cells expressing NK-cell markers. As that study records: 5'RACE template switching built TCR beta cDNA with unique molecular identifiers.

Sequencing was performed on CD4+ T cells sorted from PBMCs, taken 12 days after vaccination. The receptors stem from a man aged 50-60 years who received an inactivated influenza vaccine.

The chain carries TRBV4-1 and TRBJ1-1; a possible D gene is TRBD1 (5 bases). In germline, CDR1 is MGHRA, CDR2 YSYEKL. Trimming shortened V by 2 bases and J by 1 base, and 17 bases separated the two germline ends. CDR3 length: 17 amino acids. The CDR3 nucleotides are TGCGCCAGCAGCCAATCGCCTCAGGGACGCACGAACACTGAAGCTTTCTTT. Translating gives CASSQSPQGRTNTEAFF.

This clonotype was seen only a few times. This chain uses TRBV6-2 or TRBV6-3 with TRBJ2-2; 9 bases are a match to TRBD2. The junction had 16 bases not matched to a gene; V was cut back by 0 bases and J by 8 bases. Germline V gene lookup returns CDR1 MNHEY and CDR2 SVGEGT. The length of the CDR3 is 19 residues. For the CDR3, the DNA is TGTGCCAGCAGTTACTCGATTGGGTCTAGCGGGACCCAGATTGGGGAGCTGTTTTTT. Translated, it gives CASSYSIGSSGTQIGELFF.

A few counts support this clonotype. The J gene is TRBJ2-7, the V gene TRBV5-4, with 9 bases aligning to TRBD2. Unmatched junction bases numbered 8, after V lost 4 bases and J lost 3 bases. Germline CDR1 SGHNT, CDR2 YYREEE (reference sequence). This CDR3 spans 15 amino acids. The CDR3, as DNA: TGTGCCAGCAGCAGATCGGGACTAGCCTACTACGAGCAGTACTTC. Protein product: CASSRSGLAYYEQYF.

A few counts support this clonotype. The chain joins TRBV7-2 to TRBJ1-6; a weak D match, TRBD1 (6 bases). Trimming took off 5 bases at V and 6 bases at J, with 14 bases between the two ends. The CDR3 is 15 amino acids. Germline CDR1 and CDR2: SGHTA and FQGNSA. CDR3 sequence (DNA): TGTGCCAGCAGCCTACGGAGGGGGGGTAATTCACCCCTCCACTTT. Protein sequence: CASSLRRGGNSPLHF.

J is TRBJ2-5 and V is TRBV7-9; unclear D gene. Trimming removed 2 bases at V and 1 base at J, with 11 bases between. Germline V gene data show CDR1 as SEHNR and CDR2 as FQNEAQ (reference sequence). The CDR3 totals 15 residues. Here the CDR3 reads CASSLSAAPQETQYF. CDR3 DNA sequence: TGTGCCAGCAGCTTAAGCGCCGCACCCCAAGAGACCCAGTACTTC. The whole variable domain, remainder taken from reference TRBV7-9 and TRBJ2-5, is DTGVSQNPRHKITKRGQNVTFRCDPISEHNRLYWYRQTLGQGPEFLTYFQNEAQLEKSRLLSDRFSAERPKGSFSTLEIQRTEQGDSAMYLCASSLSAAPQETQYFGPGTRLLVL.

This chain connects TRBV20-1 to TRBJ2-2, with D possibly TRBD2 on 7 matching bases. The CDR3 extends over 14 amino acids. The germline V and J ends were trimmed by 6 bases and 5 bases, with 16 bases remaining between them. Germline V gives CDR1 DFQATT, CDR2 SNEGSKA (reference sequence). The CDR3 spells CSASRGGGTGELFF. The CDR3 DNA reads as TGCAGTGCCAGTCGCGGGGGCGGGACCGGGGAGCTGTTTTTT.

In its sample, this clonotype was seen a few times. CDR3 region: CSTPEDRNYGYTF. The CDR3 bases are TGCAGTACCCCGGAGGACAGGAACTATGGCTACACCTTC. This chain joins TRBV20-1 and TRBJ1-2; 7 bases fit TRBD1. CDR1 is DFQATT, CDR2 SNEGSKA, per germline (reference sequence). After removal of 8 bases from V and 2 bases from J, the junction contained 8 bases not matched to a gene. There are 13 residues in the CDR3.